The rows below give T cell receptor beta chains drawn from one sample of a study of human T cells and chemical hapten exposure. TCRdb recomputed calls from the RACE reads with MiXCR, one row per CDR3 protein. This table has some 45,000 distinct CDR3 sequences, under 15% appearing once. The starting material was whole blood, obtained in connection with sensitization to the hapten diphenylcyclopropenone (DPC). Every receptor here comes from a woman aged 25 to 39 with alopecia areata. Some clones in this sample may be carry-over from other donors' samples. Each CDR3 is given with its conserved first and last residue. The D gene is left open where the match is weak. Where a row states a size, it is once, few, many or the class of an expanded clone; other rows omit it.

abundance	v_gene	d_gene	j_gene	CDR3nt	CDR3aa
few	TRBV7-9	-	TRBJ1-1	TGTGCCAGCAGCTCTCGTGCCGACACTGAAGCTTTCTTT	CASSSRADTEAFF
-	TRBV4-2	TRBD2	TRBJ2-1	TGTGCCAGCAGCCGACAGGAGTTAGCGGGAGGGGACTACAATGAGCAGTTCTTC	CASSRQELAGGDYNEQFF
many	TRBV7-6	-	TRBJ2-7	TGTGCCAGCAGCTCATACAGCTACGAGCAGTACTTC	CASSSYSYEQYF
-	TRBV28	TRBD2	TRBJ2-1	TGTGCCAGCAGTCTAGCGGGAGGGCCCCACAATGAGCAGTTCTTC	CASSLAGGPHNEQFF
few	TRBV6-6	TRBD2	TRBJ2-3	TGTGCCAGCAGTTACGGTCTAGCGGACGGGAATACGCAGTATTTT	CASSYGLADGNTQYF
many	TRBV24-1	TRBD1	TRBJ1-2	TGTGCCACCAGCCAGACAGGGTGGTTCGGCTACACCTTC	CATSQTGWFGYTF
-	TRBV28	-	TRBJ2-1	TGTGCCAGCAGTTTATATCAGGGGTCGAGCTCCTACAATGAGCAGTTCTTC	CASSLYQGSSSYNEQFF
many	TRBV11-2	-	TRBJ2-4	TGTGCCAGCAGCTTAGATTTTGATAGAAGAGGCCGAAACATTCAGTACTTC	CASSLDFDRRGRNIQYF
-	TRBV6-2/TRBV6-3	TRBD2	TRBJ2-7	TGTGCCAGCATGACCATCGCTGCGACTAGCGGGAGGGTGAGCTCCTACGAGCAGTACTTC	CASMTIAATSGRVSSYEQYF
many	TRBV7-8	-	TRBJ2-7	TGTGCCAGCAGCCCAGGGGGGACTAAGTACGAGCAGTACTTC	CASSPGGTKYEQYF
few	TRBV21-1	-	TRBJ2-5	TGTGCCAGCAACCGGCGGGGGATCCAAGAGACCCAGTACTTC	CASNRRGIQETQYF
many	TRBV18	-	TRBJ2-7	TGTGCCAGCTCACCAGGGGCGGCCTCCTACGAGCAGTACTTC	CASSPGAASYEQYF
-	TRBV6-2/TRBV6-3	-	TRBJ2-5	TGTGCCAGCACCCCCTGGACAGACCAAGAGACCCAGTACTTC	CASTPWTDQETQYF
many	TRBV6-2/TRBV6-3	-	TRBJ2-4	TGTGCCAGCAGTTACTATGGACAGCTTCTAGCCAAAAACATTCAGTACTTC	CASSYYGQLLAKNIQYF
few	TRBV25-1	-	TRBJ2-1	TGTGCCAGCAGTGACCTAGACGGGGGTCCGCTCAATGAGCAGTTCTTC	CASSDLDGGPLNEQFF
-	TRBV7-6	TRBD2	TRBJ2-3	TGTGCCAGCAGCCCTCGACTAGCGGGAGCTAACACAGATACGCAGTATTTT	CASSPRLAGANTDTQYF
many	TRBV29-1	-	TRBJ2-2	TGCAGCGCTGGGATGAACACCGGGGAGCTGTTTTTT	CSAGMNTGELFF
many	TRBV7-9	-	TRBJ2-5	TGTGCCAGCAGCTTAGGCAGCCAGGGAACCCAGTACTTC	CASSLGSQGTQYF
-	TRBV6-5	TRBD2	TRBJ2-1	TGTGCCAGCAGTTACTTTTCGGTGACTAGCGGACACAATGAGCAGTTCTTC	CASSYFSVTSGHNEQFF
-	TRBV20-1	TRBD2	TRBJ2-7	TGCAGTGCTAGAGCAGTGACTAGCGGGAGCTACGAGCAGTACTTC	CSARAVTSGSYEQYF
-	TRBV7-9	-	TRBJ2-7	TGTGCCAGCAGCTTAGGGGACTCCCTCGGGGGCGAGCAGTACTTC	CASSLGDSLGGEQYF
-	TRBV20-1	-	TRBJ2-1	TGCAGTGCTAGTCGAAATGAGCAGTTCTTC	CSASRNEQFF
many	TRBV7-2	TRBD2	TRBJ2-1	TGTGCCAGCAGCCCTTATCTCATAGCGGGAGGTTTGAATGAGCAGTTCTTC	CASSPYLIAGGLNEQFF
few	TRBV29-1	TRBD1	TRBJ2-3	TGCAGCGTTGCACTGGGACAGGGGAACACAGATACGCAGTATTTT	CSVALGQGNTDTQYF
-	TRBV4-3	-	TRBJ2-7	TGCGCCAGCAGCCAAGATTCTGATCCAGGCTACGAGCAGTACTTC	CASSQDSDPGYEQYF
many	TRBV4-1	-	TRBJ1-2	TGCGCCAGCAGCCAAGGCTGGGACGGTGACTTCTATGGCTACACCTTC	CASSQGWDGDFYGYTF